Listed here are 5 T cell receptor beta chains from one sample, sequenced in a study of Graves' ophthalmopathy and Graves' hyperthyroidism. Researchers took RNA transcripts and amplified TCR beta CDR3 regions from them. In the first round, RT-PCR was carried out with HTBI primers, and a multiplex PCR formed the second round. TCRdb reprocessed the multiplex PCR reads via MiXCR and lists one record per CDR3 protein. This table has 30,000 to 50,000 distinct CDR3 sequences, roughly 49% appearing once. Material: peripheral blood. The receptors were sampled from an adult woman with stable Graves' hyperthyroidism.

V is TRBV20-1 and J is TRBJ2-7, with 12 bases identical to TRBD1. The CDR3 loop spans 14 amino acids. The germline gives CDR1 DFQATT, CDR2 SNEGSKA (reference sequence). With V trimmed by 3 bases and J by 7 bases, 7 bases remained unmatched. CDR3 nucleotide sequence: TGCAGTGCTAGTGACCGGGACAGGGGGCTGGAGCAGTACTTC. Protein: CSASDRDRGLEQYF.

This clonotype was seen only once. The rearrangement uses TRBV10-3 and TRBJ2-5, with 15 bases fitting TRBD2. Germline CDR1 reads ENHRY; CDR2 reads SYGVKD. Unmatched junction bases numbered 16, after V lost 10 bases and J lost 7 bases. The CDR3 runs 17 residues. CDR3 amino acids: CASNPLGLAGGPGTQYF. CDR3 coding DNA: TGTGCCAGCAACCCCCTCGGACTAGCGGGAGGGCCTGGGACCCAGTACTTC.

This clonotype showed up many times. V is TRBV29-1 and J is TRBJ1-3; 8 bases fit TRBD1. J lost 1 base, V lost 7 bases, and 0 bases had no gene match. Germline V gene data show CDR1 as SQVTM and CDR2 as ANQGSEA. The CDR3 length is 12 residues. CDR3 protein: CSGQGSGNTIYF. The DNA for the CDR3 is TGCAGCGGACAGGGGTCTGGAAACACCATATATTTT.

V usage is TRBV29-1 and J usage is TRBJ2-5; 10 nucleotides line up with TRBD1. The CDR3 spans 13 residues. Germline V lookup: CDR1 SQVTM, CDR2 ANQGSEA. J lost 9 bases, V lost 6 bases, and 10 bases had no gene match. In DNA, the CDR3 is TGCAGCGTCCCCGGGACAGGGGCCGGGGCCCAGTACTTC. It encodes CSVPGTGAGAQYF.

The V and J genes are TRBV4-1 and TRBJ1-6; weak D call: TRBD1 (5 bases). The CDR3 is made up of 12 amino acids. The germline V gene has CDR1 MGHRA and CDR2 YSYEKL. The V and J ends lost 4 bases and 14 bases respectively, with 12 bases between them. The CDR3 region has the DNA TGCGCCAGCAGCCCCCTCGGGGGAACCCTCCACTTT. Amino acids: CASSPLGGTLHF.